These 11 T cell receptor beta chains came from one sample sequenced in a study of blood T cell repertoires in COVID-19. Measured with immunoSEQ multiplex PCR; TCRdb has only the in-frame clones, and not every one. Of some 30,000 clones in the sample, around 90% were seen once. Sequenced input: peripheral blood. These receptor sequences come from a human donor in a cohort sampled during active COVID-19.

This chain connects TRBV10-3 to TRBJ1-1; D gene unclear. The CDR3 spans 14 residues. The germline CDR1 and CDR2 sequences are ENHRY and SYGVKD. V shed 3 bases and J shed 0 bases, with 8 bases lying between them. In nucleotides, the CDR3 is TGTGCCATCAGTGATCCCTTAATGAACACTGAAGCTTTCTTT. It specifies CAISDPLMNTEAFF.

The chain combines TRBV5-1 with TRBJ1-1; maybe TRBD1 (5 bases). The CDR3 has 14 amino acids. Looked up from germline, CDR1 is SGHRS and CDR2 is YFSETQ. V was shortened by 7 bases and J by 2 bases, with 15 bases between the two germline ends. As DNA, the CDR3 is TGCGCCAGCTCAACCGACGGGGGAAACACTGAAGCTTTCTTT. Its protein product is CASSTDGGNTEAFF.

This clone was seen only a few times. V usage is TRBV20-1 and J usage is TRBJ2-3; the match to TRBD2 covers 7 bases. This CDR3 has 11 residues. Germline lookup yields CDR1 DFQATT and CDR2 SNEGSKA (reference sequence). The CDR3 DNA is TGCAGCGGGGAGGGGCCAGATACGCAGTATTTT. This sequence encodes CSGEGPDTQYF.

The chain links TRBV5-5 to TRBJ1-4, with 9 bases that match TRBD1. The J segment lost 8 bases and the V segment lost 3 bases, leaving 11 bases of the junction unmatched. From germline, CDR1 is SGHKS and CDR2 YYEKEE (reference sequence). The CDR3 has 16 residues. This CDR3 reads CASSSTGGAGNEKLFF. The CDR3 region has the DNA TGTGCCAGCAGCTCCACAGGGGGCGCAGGGAACGAAAAACTGTTTTTT. The full variable domain, with the rest looked up from reference TRBV5-5 and TRBJ1-4, is DAGVTQSPTHLIKTRGQQVTLRCSPISGHKSVSWYQQVLGQGPQFIFQYYEKEERGRGNFPDRFSARQFPNYSSELNVNALLLGDSALYLCASSSTGGAGNEKLFFGSGTQLSVL.

The chain couples TRBV19 to TRBJ1-6; 7 bases fit TRBD1. Trimming cost V 8 bases and J 4 bases; bases outside gene matches: 8. This CDR3 region has 15 residues. Germline CDR1 is LNHDA and CDR2 is SQIVND (reference sequence). The DNA of the CDR3 is TGTGCCAGTCGAAACAGGGGACAGTATAATTCACCCCTCCACTTT. It specifies CASRNRGQYNSPLHF.

The V gene is TRBV19, the J gene TRBJ1-2; no clear D gene. The CDR3 spans 13 residues. Germline loops: CDR1 LNHDA, CDR2 SQIVND (reference sequence). The V gene lost 7 bases and the J gene lost 8 bases, with 17 bases spanning the gap. Written as DNA, the CDR3 is TGTGCCAGTAAAGAAGACATCCGCCGGGGCTACACCTTC. Translated: CASKEDIRRGYTF. Drawing the rest from reference TRBV19 and TRBJ1-2, the complete variable domain is DGGITQSPKYLFRKEGQNVTLSCEQNLNHDAMYWYRQDPGQGLRLIYYSQIVNDFQKGDIAEGYSVSREKKESFPLTVTSAQKNPTAFYLCASKEDIRRGYTFGSGTRLTVV.

The V and J genes are TRBV5-1 and TRBJ2-5, with TRBD1 as a possible D gene (7 bases). The CDR3 sequence is 14 residues long. Looked up from germline, CDR1 is SGHRS and CDR2 is YFSETQ. V was trimmed by 4 bases and J by 2 bases, leaving 12 bases between them. Here the CDR3 DNA reads TGCGCCAGCAGCGGAGGGGGCGGGCAAGAGACCCAGTACTTC. This codes for CASSGGGGQETQYF. The complete variable domain, with remaining parts taken from reference TRBV5-1 and TRBJ2-5, reads KAGVTQTPRYLIKTRGQQVTLSCSPISGHRSVSWYQQTPGQGLQFLFEYFSETQRNKGNFPGRFSGRQFSNSRSEMNVSTLELGDSALYLCASSGGGGQETQYFGPGTRLLVL.

This chain joins TRBV15 and TRBJ1-1; possible D gene TRBD1, 5 bases. Germline V gives CDR1 LNHNV, CDR2 YYDKDF (reference sequence). The V and J ends lost 3 bases and 1 base respectively, with 6 bases between them. CDR3 length: 13 amino acids. CDR3 DNA: TGTGCCACCAGCAGGACAGCGAACACTGAAGCTTTCTTT. Translating it yields CATSRTANTEAFF.

The rearrangement uses TRBV7-8 and TRBJ1-1; 11 positions match TRBD1. CDR3 length equals 17 residues. J was trimmed by 4 bases and V by 0 bases; bases with no gene match: 7. The germline V gene has CDR1 SGHVS and CDR2 FQNEAQ. The CDR3 sequence is CASSLAFGQGAVTEAFF. CDR3 nucleotides: TGTGCCAGCAGCTTAGCGTTTGGACAGGGGGCGGTCACTGAAGCTTTCTTT.

The chain couples TRBV10-3 to TRBJ2-3, with 7 bases lining up with TRBD1. The germline CDR1 and CDR2 sequences are ENHRY and SYGVKD. The CDR3 sequence is 14 residues long. The V gene end was trimmed by 11 bases and the J gene end by 2 bases; junction bases not matched to a gene: 10. CDR3 bases: TGTGCCTCCTCCGGGGACAGCCACACAGATACGCAGTATTTT. Protein product: CASSGDSHTDTQYF.

The rearrangement uses TRBV6-5 and TRBJ2-5; D not certain. CDR1 and CDR2 from the germline V gene are MNHEY and SVGAGI. Trimming cost V 4 bases and J 4 bases, with 10 bases left between them. This CDR3 has 13 residues. The CDR3 coding sequence is TGTGCCAGCAGTTCAATCCAGCGAGAGACCCAGTACTTC. It yields the protein CASSSIQRETQYF.